A selection of T cell receptor beta chains follows, all from one sample in a study of T cells in localized non-small cell lung cancer. Only in-frame clones appear in the TCRdb table, and some are missing; sequencing was by immunoSEQ multiplex PCR. The sample has around 25,000 clones, roughly nine tenths seen once. Here the sequenced sample was peripheral blood, taken before any cancer treatment. All receptors come from a woman aged 40-75 years with stage I lung adenocarcinoma. The CDR3 runs from the conserved cysteine through the conserved F or W.

J gene,CDR3 length,V gene,CDR3 protein
TRBJ1-5,16,TRBV18,CASSRATTGRNQPQHF
TRBJ2-1,12,TRBV5-1,CASSLEGNEQFF
TRBJ2-2,16,TRBV5-1,CASSSGTGLSTGELFF
TRBJ2-2,15,TRBV28,CANICRREDDGELFF
TRBJ2-1,15,TRBV7-9,CASSYYTSGVDEQFF
TRBJ1-5,15,TRBV19,CASRRDVRRNQPQHF
TRBJ2-1,13,TRBV11-2,CASSPGGSYEQFF
TRBJ1-4,15,TRBV5-5,CASSLIGQENEKLFF
TRBJ2-1,15,TRBV2,CASTERLVSYNEQFF
TRBJ2-5,15,TRBV6-1,CASSPGTGIQETQYF
TRBJ2-6,24,TRBV5-1,CASSLFMTAGLAGGPGTGANVLTF
TRBJ2-6,15,TRBV28,CASSPPGAGANVLTF
TRBJ2-3,16,TRBV5-4,CASSLGGGRTGDTQYF
TRBJ2-3,12,TRBV6-1,CASSLPSDTQYF
TRBJ1-2,13,TRBV2,CASRQGQGLGYTF
TRBJ1-1,13,TRBV27,CASISALGTEAFF
TRBJ2-1,14,TRBV19,CASSTRDGFNEQFF
TRBJ2-5,13,TRBV10-3,CAIRGDYQETQYF
TRBJ1-1,14,TRBV2,CASAYRGGDTEAFF
TRBJ2-1,13,TRBV2,CASKVRGSDEQFF
TRBJ2-1,13,TRBV27,CASSYLEGNEQFF
TRBJ1-5,12,TRBV2,CASSGNNQPQHF
TRBJ1-5,15,TRBV29-1,CSVNSGTGGNQPQHF
TRBJ2-1,17,TRBV10-3,CAISESLGTSGYNEQFF
TRBJ2-2,15,TRBV19,CASSILGGFAGELFF
TRBJ2-7,12,TRBV28,CASSFLGNEQYF
TRBJ2-7,18,TRBV25-1,CASSEPSGKQIGSYEQYF
TRBJ1-5,14,TRBV19,CASSITGGNQPQHF
TRBJ1-5,14,TRBV19,CATRGRANNQPQHF
TRBJ2-1,17,TRBV29-1,CSVPGGSYSGTYNEQFF
TRBJ2-7,14,TRBV5-4,CASILGTGEDEQYF
TRBJ2-7,12,TRBV6-5,CASSYWGQEQYF
TRBJ2-2,16,TRBV14,CASSQDPAYGAGELFF
TRBJ2-3,19,TRBV2,CASSVGQGRGVISTDTQYF
TRBJ2-1,14,TRBV19,CATQTSGPYNEQFF
TRBJ1-1,14,TRBV9,CASSVRPGDTEAFF
TRBJ2-1,18,TRBV11-2,CASSPLTVAGPSYNEQFF
TRBJ1-1,12,TRBV10-3,CAITGRDPRAFF
TRBJ1-1,12,TRBV19,CASSATTIEAFF
TRBJ1-6,13,TRBV7-6,CASSTDNNSPLHF
TRBJ1-1,14,TRBV7-9,CASSRLGQGTEAFF
TRBJ2-4,16,TRBV7-2,CASSLGLGARKNIQYF
TRBJ2-7,13,TRBV27,CASSLVGHYERYF
TRBJ2-3,15,TRBV10-3,CAISATSGRTDTQYF
TRBJ2-1,14,TRBV10-1,CASSESTRVNEQFF
TRBJ2-7,22,TRBV19,CASSIKIKTGLGGAQLLREQYF
TRBJ2-1,16,TRBV27,CASSSSLWGGYNEQFF
TRBJ1-1,13,TRBV2,CASDSQGNTEAFF
TRBJ2-1,16,TRBV12-5,CASGLVLSDSYNEQFF
TRBJ2-3,16,TRBV4-1,CASSPGTSVGTDTQYF
TRBJ1-2,13,TRBV5-1,CASSLTGVDGYTF
TRBJ1-5,13,TRBV28,CASTGTLNQPQHF
TRBJ1-1,15,TRBV5-8,CASSPGPQRNTEAFF
TRBJ2-7,13,TRBV27,CASRWTESYEQYF
TRBJ1-5,13,TRBV6-5,CASSRDRNQPQHF
TRBJ2-3,16,TRBV28,CASSMIAGFGTDTQYF
TRBJ1-1,14,TRBV5-1,CASSFDGGNTEAFF
TRBJ2-7,15,TRBV15,CATSRRTSGSYEQYF
TRBJ2-7,13,TRBV6-6,CASSALTVYEQYF